This TCR beta chain was found in a study of post-analysis software for immune sequencing data. Findings of the study overall: TRBV5-6, TRBV5-1 and TRBV20-1 belonged to a set of about five TRBV segments that were more frequent in patients than controls. Normalized Chao1 diversity in multiple sclerosis patients fell significantly below that of controls.

Carried by the TCR beta cDNA libraries were unique molecular identifiers. TCRdb used MiXCR to reprocess the PCR reads, holding one entry per CDR3 protein. The repertoire holds hundreds of thousands of distinct CDR3 sequences, with roughly 27% as singletons. Trimming removed 0 bases from V and 9 bases from J; junction bases left unmatched: 9. The germline gives CDR1 LGHNA, CDR2 YNFKEQ. CDR3 size: 16 residues. This clonotype was detected a few times. Antigen unknown. This chain uses TRBV4-2 with TRBJ2-1, with TRBD2 matching 9 bases. The source is a girl aged 10-17 years with multiple sclerosis. The sequenced material came from blood. CDR3 sequence reads: CASSQDIGGGAREQFF. Here the CDR3 DNA reads TGTGCCAGCAGCCAAGATATTGGCGGGGGGGCGCGTGAGCAGTTCTTC.